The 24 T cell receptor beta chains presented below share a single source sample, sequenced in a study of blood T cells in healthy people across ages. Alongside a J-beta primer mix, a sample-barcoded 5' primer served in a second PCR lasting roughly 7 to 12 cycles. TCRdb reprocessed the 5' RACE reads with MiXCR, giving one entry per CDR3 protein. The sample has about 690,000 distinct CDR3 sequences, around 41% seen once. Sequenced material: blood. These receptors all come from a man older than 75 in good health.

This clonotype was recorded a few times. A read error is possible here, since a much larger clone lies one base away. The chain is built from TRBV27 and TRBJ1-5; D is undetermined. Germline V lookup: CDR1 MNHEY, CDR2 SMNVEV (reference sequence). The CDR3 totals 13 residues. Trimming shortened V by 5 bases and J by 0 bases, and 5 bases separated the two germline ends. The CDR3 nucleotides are TGTGCCAGCAGTGTAGGTAGCAATCAGCCCCAGCATTTT. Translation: CASSVGSNQPQHF.

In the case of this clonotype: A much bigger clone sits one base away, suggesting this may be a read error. CDR3 sequence (DNA): TGTGCCAGCAGTCCCGTAGACGGGAACCAAGAGACCCAGTACTTC. This codes for CASSPVDGNQETQYF. This chain links TRBV12-3 or TRBV12-4 with TRBJ2-5; D is perhaps TRBD2 (5 bases). This CDR3 is 15 amino acids long. Trimming pared 5 bases from V and 0 bases from J, leaving 13 bases between.

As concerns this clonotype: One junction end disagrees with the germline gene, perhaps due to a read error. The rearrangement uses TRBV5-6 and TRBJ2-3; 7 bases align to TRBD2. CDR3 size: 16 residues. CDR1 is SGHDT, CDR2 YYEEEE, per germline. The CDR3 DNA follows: TGTGCCAGCAGCTTGCCTAGCGGAGGTATAACAGATACGCTGTATTTT. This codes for CASSLPSGGITDTLYF. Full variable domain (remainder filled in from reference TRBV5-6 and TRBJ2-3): DAGVTQSPTHLIKTRGQQVTLRCSPKSGHDTVSWYQQALGQGPQFIFQYYEEEERQRGNFPDRFSGHQFPNYSSELNVNALLLGDSALYLCASSLPSGGITDTLYFGPGTRLTVL.

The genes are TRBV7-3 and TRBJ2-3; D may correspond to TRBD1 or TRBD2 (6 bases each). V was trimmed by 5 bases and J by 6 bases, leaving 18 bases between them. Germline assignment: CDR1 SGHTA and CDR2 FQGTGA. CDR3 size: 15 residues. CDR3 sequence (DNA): TGTGCCAGCAGCACCTACAGGGAGGCGCCGGATACGCAGTATTTT. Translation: CASSTYREAPDTQYF.

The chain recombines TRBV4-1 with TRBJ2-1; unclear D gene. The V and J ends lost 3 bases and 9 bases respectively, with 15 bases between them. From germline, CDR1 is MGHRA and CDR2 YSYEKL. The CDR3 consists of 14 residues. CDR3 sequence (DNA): TGCGCCAGCAGCCAGAACTCCCCGGGTGGTGAGCAGTTCTTC. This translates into CASSQNSPGGEQFF.

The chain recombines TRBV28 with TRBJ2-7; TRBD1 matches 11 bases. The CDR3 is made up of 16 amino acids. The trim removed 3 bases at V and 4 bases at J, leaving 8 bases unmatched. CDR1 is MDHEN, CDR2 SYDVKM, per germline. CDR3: CASSFPRTGGSYEQYF. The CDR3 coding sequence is TGTGCCAGCAGTTTTCCAAGGACAGGGGGCTCTTACGAGCAGTACTTC.

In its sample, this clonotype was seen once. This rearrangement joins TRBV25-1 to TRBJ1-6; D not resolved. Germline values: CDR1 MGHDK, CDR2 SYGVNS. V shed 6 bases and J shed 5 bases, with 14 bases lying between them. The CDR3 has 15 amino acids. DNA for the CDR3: TGTGCCAGCAGGTACAAGGAGACTAATAATTCACCCCTCCACTTT. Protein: CASRYKETNNSPLHF.

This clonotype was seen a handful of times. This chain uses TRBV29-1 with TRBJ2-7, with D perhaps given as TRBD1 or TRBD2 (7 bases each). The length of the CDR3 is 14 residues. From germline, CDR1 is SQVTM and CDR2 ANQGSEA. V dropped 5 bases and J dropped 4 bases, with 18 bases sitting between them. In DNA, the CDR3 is TGCAGCGTTCTAGGGGGGAGGGGGCTGTACGAGCAGTACTTC. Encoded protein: CSVLGGRGLYEQYF.

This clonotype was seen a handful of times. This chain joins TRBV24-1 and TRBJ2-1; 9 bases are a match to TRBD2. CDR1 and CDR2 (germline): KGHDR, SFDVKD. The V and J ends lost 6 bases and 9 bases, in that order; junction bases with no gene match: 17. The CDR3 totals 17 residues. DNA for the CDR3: TGTGCCACCAGTTCACGGCGGGAGGGGTTCTACTTAGGTGAGCAGTTCTTC. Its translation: CATSSRREGFYLGEQFF.

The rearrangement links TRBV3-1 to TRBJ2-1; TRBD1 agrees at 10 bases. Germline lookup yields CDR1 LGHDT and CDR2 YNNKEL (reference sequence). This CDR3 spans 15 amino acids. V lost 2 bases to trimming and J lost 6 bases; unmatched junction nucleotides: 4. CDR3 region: CASSQRQGALNEQFF. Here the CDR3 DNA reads TGTGCCAGCAGCCAAAGACAGGGGGCACTCAATGAGCAGTTCTTC.

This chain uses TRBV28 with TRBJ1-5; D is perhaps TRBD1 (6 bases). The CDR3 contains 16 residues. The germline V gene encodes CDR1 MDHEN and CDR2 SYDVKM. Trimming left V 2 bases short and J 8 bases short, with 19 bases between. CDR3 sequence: CASSLGGAGGKKPQHF. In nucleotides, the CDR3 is TGTGCCAGCAGTTTAGGGGGGGCGGGGGGCAAGAAGCCCCAGCATTTT. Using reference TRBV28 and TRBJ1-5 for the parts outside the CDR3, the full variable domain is DVKVTQSSRYLVKRTGEKVFLECVQDMDHENMFWYRQDPGLGLRLIYFSYDVKMKEKGDIPEGYSVSREKKERFSLILESASTNQTSMYLCASSLGGAGGKKPQHFGDGTRLSIL.

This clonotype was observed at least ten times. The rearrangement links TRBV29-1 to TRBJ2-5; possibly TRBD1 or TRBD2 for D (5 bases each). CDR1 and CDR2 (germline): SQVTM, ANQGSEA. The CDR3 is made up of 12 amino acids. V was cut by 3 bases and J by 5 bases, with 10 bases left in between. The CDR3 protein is CSVDRETETQYF. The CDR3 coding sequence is TGCAGCGTTGACAGGGAGACGGAGACCCAGTACTTC.

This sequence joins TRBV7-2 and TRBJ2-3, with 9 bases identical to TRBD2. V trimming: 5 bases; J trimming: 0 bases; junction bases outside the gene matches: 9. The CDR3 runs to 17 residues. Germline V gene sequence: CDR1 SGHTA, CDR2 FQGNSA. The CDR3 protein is CASSPLLSGSSTDTQYF. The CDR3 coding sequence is TGTGCCAGCAGCCCTCTCCTTAGCGGGAGCAGCACAGATACGCAGTATTTT.

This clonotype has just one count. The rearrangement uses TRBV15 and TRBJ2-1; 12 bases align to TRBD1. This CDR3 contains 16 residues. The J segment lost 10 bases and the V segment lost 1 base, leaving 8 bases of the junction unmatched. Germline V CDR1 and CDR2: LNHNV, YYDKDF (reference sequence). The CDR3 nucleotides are TGTGCCACCAGCAGAGTAGGGGGGACAGGGGGCGTCGAGCAGTTCTTC. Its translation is CATSRVGGTGGVEQFF.

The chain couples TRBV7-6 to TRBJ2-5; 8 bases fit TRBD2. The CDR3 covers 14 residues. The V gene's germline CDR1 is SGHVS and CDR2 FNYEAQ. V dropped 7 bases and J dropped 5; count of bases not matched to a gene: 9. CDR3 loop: CASTPTRGGETQYF. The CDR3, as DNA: TGTGCCAGCACCCCAACCCGGGGGGGTGAGACCCAGTACTTC.

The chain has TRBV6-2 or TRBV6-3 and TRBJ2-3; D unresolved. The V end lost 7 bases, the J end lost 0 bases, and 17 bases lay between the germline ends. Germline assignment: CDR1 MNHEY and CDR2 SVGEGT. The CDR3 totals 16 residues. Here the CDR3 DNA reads TGTGCCAGCAATGTCGGGTCAGAGAGAAGCACAGATACGCAGTATTTT. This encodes CASNVGSERSTDTQYF.

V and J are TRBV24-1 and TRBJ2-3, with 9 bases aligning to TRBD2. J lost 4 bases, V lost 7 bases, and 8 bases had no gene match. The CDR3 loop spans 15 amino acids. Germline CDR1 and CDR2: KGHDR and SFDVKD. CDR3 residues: CATSGPGLASDTQYF. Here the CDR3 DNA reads TGTGCCACCAGCGGCCCGGGACTAGCTTCAGATACGCAGTATTTT.

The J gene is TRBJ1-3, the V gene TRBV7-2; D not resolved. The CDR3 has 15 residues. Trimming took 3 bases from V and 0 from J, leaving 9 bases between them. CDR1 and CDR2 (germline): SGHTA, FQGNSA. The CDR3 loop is CASSFPGGSGNTIYF. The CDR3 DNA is TGTGCCAGCAGCTTCCCGGGAGGCTCTGGAAACACCATATATTTT.

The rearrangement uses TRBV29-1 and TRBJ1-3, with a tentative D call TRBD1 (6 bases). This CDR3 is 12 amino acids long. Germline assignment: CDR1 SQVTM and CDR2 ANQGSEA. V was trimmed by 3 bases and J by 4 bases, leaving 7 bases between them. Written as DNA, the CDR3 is TGCAGCGTTGATACAGGGGGAAACACCATATATTTT. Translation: CSVDTGGNTIYF.

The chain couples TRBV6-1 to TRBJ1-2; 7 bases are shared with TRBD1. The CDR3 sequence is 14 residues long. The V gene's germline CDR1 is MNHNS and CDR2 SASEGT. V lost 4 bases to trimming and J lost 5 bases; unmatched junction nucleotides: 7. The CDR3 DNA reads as TGTGCCAGCAGTGGGACAGGACCGTCATATGGCTACACCTTC. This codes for CASSGTGPSYGYTF.

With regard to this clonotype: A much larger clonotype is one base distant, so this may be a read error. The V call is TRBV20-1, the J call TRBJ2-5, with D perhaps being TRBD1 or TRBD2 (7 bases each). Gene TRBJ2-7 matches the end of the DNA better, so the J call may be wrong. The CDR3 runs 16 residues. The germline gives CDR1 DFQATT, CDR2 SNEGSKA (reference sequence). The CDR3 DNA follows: TGCAGTGCTAGAGTCCCAGGGGCAGGGGGGGTCTACGAGCAGTACTTC. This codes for CSARVPGAGGVYEQYF.

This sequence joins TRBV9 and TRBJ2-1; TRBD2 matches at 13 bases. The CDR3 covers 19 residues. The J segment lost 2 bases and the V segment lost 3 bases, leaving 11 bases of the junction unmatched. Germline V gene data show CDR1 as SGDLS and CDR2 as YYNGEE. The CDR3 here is CASSARGLAGWGAYNEQFF. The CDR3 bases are TGTGCCAGCAGCGCTAGGGGACTAGCGGGATGGGGTGCCTACAATGAGCAGTTCTTC.

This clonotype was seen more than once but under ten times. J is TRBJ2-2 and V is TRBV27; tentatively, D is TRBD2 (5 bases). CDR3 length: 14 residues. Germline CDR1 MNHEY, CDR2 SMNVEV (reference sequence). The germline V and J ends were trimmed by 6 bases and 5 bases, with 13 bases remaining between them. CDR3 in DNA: TGTGCCAGCAGGCCCTGGACTCAAACCGGGGAGCTGTTTTTT. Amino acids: CASRPWTQTGELFF.

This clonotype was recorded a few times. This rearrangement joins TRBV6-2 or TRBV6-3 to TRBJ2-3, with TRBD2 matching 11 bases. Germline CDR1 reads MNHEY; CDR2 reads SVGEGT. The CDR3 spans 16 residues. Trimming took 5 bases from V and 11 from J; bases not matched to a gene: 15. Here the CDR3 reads CASSTQLAGDLWKQYF. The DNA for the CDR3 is TGTGCCAGCAGTACTCAACTAGCGGGGGACCTATGGAAGCAGTATTTT.